This TCR beta chain emerged from a study of T cell responses to AZD1222 COVID-19 vaccine (dated by TCRdb to 2020 to 2023). About the investigation overall: A total of over 230 trial participants underwent TCR sequencing, of whom roughly 210 received two doses of AZD1222 and about 25 received two doses of the MenACWY control vaccine. Enrollment into the trials was organized by age into subgroups of 18-55, 56-69 and 70-plus years, and those subgroups contained around 150, 28 and 57 TCR-sequenced participants, respectively. On the study overall, not on this receptor specifically: No day 14 peak-response samples were available, so repertoires were characterized only after the peak T cell response. Participants were mostly white British, with more females than males. The authors suggested clonal diversity may have been underestimated. The vaccine-associated CD4 TCRs covered the entire spike protein, and the dominant responses fell in regions 160-218 and 743-854. Epitopes outside the regions mutated in the B.1.351 and B.1.1.7 variants were reportedly recognized by nearly half of the unique spike-specific TCRs. After two AZD1222 doses, both the breadth and the depth of spike-specific TCRs were significantly higher than at day 0 and than in MenACWY recipients. The 56-69-year group was small, and its depth increase did not reach significance, likely because of low power. Conclusions about previously exposed vaccinees were limited because only six AZD1222 recipients were SARS-CoV-2 seropositive at baseline.

Concerning this clone itself: Its recognized antigen is unknown. No much larger clone exists at a distance of one base, and base qualities are not known.

Germline trimming amounts to 5 bases on V and 6 bases on J, with 17 as the count of junction bases outside the gene matches. The CDR3, cysteine through phenylalanine, is 18 amino acids long. Only the CDR3 DNA stays, 54 bases, in frame from base 1. CDR1 is given as MNHEY and CDR2 as SMNVEV, both from the germline V gene (reference sequence). The CDR3 regions of human TCRbeta chains were analyzed by immunosequencing. Under the source paper's analysis protocol: Repertoire TCRs were checked for matches against a reference library of SARS-CoV-2-specific TCRs that had been generated using the MIRA antigen-specificity platform. Breadth was defined as the fraction of unique TCRs that were SARS-CoV-2-associated. Depth was defined as the fraction of total T cells that were SARS-CoV-2-associated. Using the MIRA data, every spike-specific TCR was mapped to the spike region that the TCR reacted to and assigned to either a CD4 or a CD8 class. Log10-transformed breadth and depth values were compared by one-way ANOVA with Sidak's multiple comparisons tests. TCRdb limited this immuneACCESS table to in-frame rearrangements with V and J called. A share of clones is missing; checked studies link under half to unresolved V genes, and the rest is unexplained. V and J calls plus clone size are reproduced from that table; the DNA served to infer D and trimming. This sample is represented by about 35,000 clones; about nine tenths of them were singletons. In total, the top ten clones hold about 10% of the sample.

What this sample's time point label stands for: about 28 days (+/-7) after the second vaccine dose. Because spike-specific TCR depth and breadth did not differ between the two schedules, AZD1222 recipients who got a second dose at roughly 4 weeks were pooled with those who got a second dose at roughly 12 weeks. The vaccinee samples were drawn from two UK trials, COV001 and COV002, one of which was a single-blind randomized controlled phase 2/3 trial testing AZD1222 (ChAdOx1 nCoV-19) in healthy adults. Trial participant PBMC samples were collected at day 0 and day 28 after the second dose for TCRbeta chain sequencing.

This clonotype originated in an adult who received the AZD1222 COVID-19 vaccine. The sample was peripheral blood, taken 28 days after the second AZD1222 dose. The V gene is TRBV27 and the J gene is TRBJ1-1; 11 bases in between match TRBD1. The CDR3 region reads CASSPSRTGGPRQAEAFF. The nucleotide sequence is TGTGCCAGCAGTCCTTCACGGACAGGGGGCCCCAGACAGGCTGAAGCTTTCTTT.